This record covers a single T cell receptor (beta chain). Its antigen remains unknown. This sample also contains other DNA sequences that code for the same CDR3. Here immunoSEQ multiplex PCR was the method, and the copy in TCRdb shows in-frame clones only, minus some. In the table there are about 2.3 million clones, around 92% of which are singletons. This CDR3 comprises 14 residues. Germline assignment: CDR1 LNHNV and CDR2 YYDKDF (reference sequence). V was cut by 1 base and J by 4 bases, with 10 bases left in between. This specimen belongs to a study of shared clonotypes between healthy human individuals. The wider study: Each donor contributed plates that comprised three CD4 naive, three CD4 memory, two CD8 naive and one CD8 memory.

Regarding the study as a whole: Clonotypes which were not shared had lower generation probabilities than clonotypes that all four donors shared.

This clonotype was sampled from a man in his late teens or twenties in good health. Some clones in this sample may be carry-over from other donors' samples. The sequenced material came from naive CD4+ T cells from PBMCs. Subset specified: CD45RA+ positively selected. The chain joins TRBV15 to TRBJ1-2; no clear D. The CDR3 is CATSRGRTGYGYTF. CDR3 nucleotides: TGTGCCACCAGCAGAGGAAGGACCGGCTATGGCTACACCTTC.